Below are 6 T cell receptor beta chains sequenced from a single sample in a study of technical replicates of blood from a handful of donors. Profiled with immunoSEQ multiplex PCR; TCRdb holds only in-frame clones, not every one. In the table there are around 93,000 clones, over 90% of which are singletons. The sequenced sample was T cells isolated from PBMCs. All receptors derive from a human donor in good health.

The rearrangement joins TRBV10-2 to TRBJ2-7; the match to TRBD2 covers 13 bases. CDR1 is WSHSY and CDR2 is SAAADI in the germline V gene. Unmatched junction bases numbered 3, after V lost 6 bases and J lost 1 base. This CDR3 has 15 amino acids. The CDR3 reads CASRETSGGSYEQYF. CDR3 DNA sequence: TGCGCCAGCAGGGAGACTAGCGGGGGGTCCTACGAGCAGTACTTC.

The J gene is TRBJ2-1, the V gene TRBV10-1; 11 bases are shared with TRBD2. Trimming removed 4 bases from V and 3 bases from J; junction bases left unmatched: 8. This CDR3 is 17 amino acids long. Germline CDR1 and CDR2: WNHNN and SYGVQD (reference sequence). The CDR3 bases are TGCGCCAGCAGTGTCTTCGCCGGGACTAGCGGCTACAATGAGCAGTTCTTC. It specifies CASSVFAGTSGYNEQFF.

The chain carries TRBV28 and TRBJ2-2; D not certain. The germline V gene encodes CDR1 MDHEN and CDR2 SYDVKM. Deletions cut 2 bases from V and 1 base from J, with 5 bases between. This CDR3 is 14 amino acids long. The CDR3 sequence is CASSLIQNTGELFF. DNA of the CDR3: TGTGCCAGCAGTTTAATACAGAACACCGGGGAGCTGTTTTTT.

The CDR3 DNA is TGTGCCACCGGGGAGTGGACTGAAGCTTTCTTT. Translation gives CATGEWTEAFF. The J gene is TRBJ1-1, the V gene TRBV6-5, with D hard to call. Germline lookup yields CDR1 MNHEY and CDR2 SVGAGI. The CDR3 length is 11 residues. V was cut by 10 bases and J by 5 bases, with 11 bases left in between.

V gene TRBV18 combines with J gene TRBJ2-7, with D possibly being TRBD2 (6 bases). Germline-derived CDR1 and CDR2 are KGHSH and LQKENI. Trimming took 3 bases from V and 3 from J, leaving 12 bases between them. The CDR3 runs to 14 residues. The CDR3 nucleotides read TGTGCCAGCTCACCGGCTAGCGTTCACTACGAGCAGTACTTC. This sequence encodes CASSPASVHYEQYF. Full variable domain (rest looked up from reference TRBV18 and TRBJ2-7): NAGVMQNPRHLVRRRGQEARLRCSPMKGHSHVYWYRQLPEEGLKFMVYLQKENIIDESGMPKERFSAEFPKEGPSILRIQQVVRGDSAAYFCASSPASVHYEQYFGPGTRLTVT.

The chain carries TRBV4-3 and TRBJ1-3, with D maybe TRBD1 (5 bases). Germline CDR1 LGHNA, CDR2 YSLEER. Between the trimmed V and J ends, which lost 1 base and 4 bases, there was a span of 8 bases. The CDR3 totals 14 residues. CDR3 in DNA: TGCGCCAGCAGCCAAGGGGGCAGGGGAAACACCATATATTTT. This codes for CASSQGGRGNTIYF.